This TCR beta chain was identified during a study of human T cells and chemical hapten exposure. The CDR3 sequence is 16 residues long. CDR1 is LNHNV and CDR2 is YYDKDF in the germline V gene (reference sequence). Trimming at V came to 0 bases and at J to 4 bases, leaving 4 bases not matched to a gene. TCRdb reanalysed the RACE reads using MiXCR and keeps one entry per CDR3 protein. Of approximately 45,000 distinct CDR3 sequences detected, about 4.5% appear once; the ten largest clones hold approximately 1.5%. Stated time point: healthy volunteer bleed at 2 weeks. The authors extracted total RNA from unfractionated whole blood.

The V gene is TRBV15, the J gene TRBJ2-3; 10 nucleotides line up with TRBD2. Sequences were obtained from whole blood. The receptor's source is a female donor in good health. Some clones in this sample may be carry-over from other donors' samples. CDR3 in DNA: TGTGCCACCAGCAGAGATCAGCGGGGGGGCCCAGATACGCAGTATTTT. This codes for CATSRDQRGGPDTQYF.